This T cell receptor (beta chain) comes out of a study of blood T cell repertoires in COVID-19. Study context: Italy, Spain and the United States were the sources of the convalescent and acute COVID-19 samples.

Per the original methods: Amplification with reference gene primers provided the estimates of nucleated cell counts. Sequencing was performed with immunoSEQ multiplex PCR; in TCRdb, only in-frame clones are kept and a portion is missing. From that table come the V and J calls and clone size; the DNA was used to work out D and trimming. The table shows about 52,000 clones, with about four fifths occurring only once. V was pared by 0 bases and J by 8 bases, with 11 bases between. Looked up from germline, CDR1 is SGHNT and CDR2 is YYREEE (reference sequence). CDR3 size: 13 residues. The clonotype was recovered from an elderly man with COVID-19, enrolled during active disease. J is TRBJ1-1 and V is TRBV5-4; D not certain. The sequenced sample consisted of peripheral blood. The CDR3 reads CASSLGVEAEAFF. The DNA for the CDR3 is TGTGCCAGCAGCTTGGGTGTGGAGGCCGAAGCTTTCTTT.